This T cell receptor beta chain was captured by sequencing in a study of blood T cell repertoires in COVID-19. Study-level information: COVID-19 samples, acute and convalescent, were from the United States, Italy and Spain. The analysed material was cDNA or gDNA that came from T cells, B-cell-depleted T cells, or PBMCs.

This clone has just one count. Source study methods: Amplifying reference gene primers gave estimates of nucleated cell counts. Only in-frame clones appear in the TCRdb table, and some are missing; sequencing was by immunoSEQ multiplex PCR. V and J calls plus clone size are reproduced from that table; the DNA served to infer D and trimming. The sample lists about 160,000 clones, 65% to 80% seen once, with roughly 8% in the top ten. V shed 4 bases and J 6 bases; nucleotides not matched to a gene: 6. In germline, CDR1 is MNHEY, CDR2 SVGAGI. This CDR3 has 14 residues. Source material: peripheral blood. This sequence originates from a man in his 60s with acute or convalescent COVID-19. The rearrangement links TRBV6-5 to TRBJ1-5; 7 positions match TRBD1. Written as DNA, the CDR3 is TGTGCCAGCAGTTCCACAGGGGCGGGTCAGCCCCAGCATTTT. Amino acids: CASSSTGAGQPQHF.